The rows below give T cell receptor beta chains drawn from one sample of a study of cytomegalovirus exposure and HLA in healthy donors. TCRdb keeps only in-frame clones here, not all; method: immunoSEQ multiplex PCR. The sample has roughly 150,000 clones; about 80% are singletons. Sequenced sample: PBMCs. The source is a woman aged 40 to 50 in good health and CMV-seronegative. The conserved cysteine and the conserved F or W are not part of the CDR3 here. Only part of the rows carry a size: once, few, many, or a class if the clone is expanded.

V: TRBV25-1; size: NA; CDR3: ASRRTENEKLF
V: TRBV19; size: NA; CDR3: ASSTQTGNQPQH
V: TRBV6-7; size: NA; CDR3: ARPGNKSQPQH
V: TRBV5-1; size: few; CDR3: ASSWTGGENIQY
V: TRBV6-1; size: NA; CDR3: ASSEVTSGYNEQF
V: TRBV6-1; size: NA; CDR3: ASRAPGDQPQH
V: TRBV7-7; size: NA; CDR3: ASSPQLVGETQY
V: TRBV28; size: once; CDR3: ASSSGQGALLHNEKLF
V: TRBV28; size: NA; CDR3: ASSLGQGVSTDTQY
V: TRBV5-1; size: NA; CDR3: ASRPDWTSTDTQY
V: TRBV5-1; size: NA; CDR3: ASSGMGQGAFSEQY
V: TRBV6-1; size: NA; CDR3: ASSGIRTGRVAEKLF
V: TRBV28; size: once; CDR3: ASSLRVLVPESLYNSPLH
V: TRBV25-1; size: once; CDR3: ASRRTDYLF
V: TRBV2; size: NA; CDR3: ASSEKTDSYEQY